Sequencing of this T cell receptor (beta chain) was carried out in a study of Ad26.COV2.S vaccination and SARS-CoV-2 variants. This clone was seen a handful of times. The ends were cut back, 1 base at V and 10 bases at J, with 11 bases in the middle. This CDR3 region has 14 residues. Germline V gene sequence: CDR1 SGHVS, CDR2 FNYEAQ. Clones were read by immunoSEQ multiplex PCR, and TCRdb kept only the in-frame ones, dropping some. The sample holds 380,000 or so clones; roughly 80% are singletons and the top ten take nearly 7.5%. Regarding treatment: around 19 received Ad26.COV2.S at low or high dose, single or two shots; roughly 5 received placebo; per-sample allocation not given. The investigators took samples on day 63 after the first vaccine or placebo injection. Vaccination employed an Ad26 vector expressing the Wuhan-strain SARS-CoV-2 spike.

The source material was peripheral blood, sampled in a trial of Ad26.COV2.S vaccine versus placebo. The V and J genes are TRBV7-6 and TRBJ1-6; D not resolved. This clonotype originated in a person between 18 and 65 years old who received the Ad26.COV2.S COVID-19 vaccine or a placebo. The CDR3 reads CASSLGNGRSPLHF. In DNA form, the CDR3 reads TGTGCCAGCAGCTTAGGTAACGGTCGCTCACCCCTCCACTTT.